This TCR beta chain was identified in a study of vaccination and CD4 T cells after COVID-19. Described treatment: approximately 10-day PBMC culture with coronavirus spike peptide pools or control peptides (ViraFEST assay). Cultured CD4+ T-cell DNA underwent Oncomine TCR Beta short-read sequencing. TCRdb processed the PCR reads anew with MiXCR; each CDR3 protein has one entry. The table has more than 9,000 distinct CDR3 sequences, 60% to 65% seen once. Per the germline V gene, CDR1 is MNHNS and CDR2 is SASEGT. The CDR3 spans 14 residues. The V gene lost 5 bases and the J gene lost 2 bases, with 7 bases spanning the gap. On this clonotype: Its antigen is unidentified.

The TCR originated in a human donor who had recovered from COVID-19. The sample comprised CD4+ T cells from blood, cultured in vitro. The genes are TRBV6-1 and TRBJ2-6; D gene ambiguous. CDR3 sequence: CASSKDAGANVLTF. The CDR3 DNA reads TGTGCCAGCAGTAAGGATGCTGGGGCCAACGTCCTGACTTTC.